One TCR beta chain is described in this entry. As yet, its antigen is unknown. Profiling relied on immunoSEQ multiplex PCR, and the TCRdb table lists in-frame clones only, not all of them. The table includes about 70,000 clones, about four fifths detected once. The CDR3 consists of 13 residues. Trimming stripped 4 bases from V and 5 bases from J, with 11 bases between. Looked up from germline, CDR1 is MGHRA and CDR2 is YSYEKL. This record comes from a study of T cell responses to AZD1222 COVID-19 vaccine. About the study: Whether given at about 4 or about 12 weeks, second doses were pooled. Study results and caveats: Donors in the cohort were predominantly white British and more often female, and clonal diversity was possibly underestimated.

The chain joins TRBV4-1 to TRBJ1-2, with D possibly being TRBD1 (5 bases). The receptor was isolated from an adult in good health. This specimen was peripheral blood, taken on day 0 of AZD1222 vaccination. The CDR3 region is CASSLDSSYGYTF. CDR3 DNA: TGCGCCAGCAGCCTCGACAGTAGTTATGGCTACACCTTC.